This is a list of T cell receptor beta chains from one sample in a study of shared clonotypes between healthy human individuals. Clones were read by immunoSEQ multiplex PCR, and TCRdb kept only the in-frame ones, dropping some. The sample includes 730,000 or so clones, about three quarters of them seen just once. The sample consisted of memory CD4+ T cells sorted from blood. Source of these receptors: a woman in her twenties or thirties in good health. Both conserved end residues are part of each CDR3. The D gene is left open where the match is weak. The size field is filled for only some rows; it gives once, few, many or a size class.

V	J	length	D	size	CDR3	DNA
TRBV6-1	TRBJ1-5	17	-	-	CASSALSGTALNQPQHF	TGTGCCAGCAGTGCTCTCTCCGGGACTGCCCTGAATCAGCCCCAGCATTTT
TRBV5-1	TRBJ1-4	14	TRBD1	-	CASSLEQGGEKLFF	TGCGCCAGCAGCTTGGAACAGGGGGGCGAAAAACTGTTTTTT
TRBV6-6	TRBJ2-3	16	TRBD2	-	CASSYSRPTSGDTQYF	TGTGCCAGCAGTTACTCACGTCCGACTAGCGGAGATACGCAGTATTTT
TRBV6-1	TRBJ2-1	13	-	-	CASLGTGDNEQFF	TGTGCCAGCCTTGGGACTGGAGACAATGAGCAGTTCTTC
TRBV19	TRBJ1-4	16	-	-	CASSDRGFTTNEKLFF	TGTGCCAGTAGTGATCGGGGCTTTACAACTAATGAAAAACTGTTTTTT
TRBV2	TRBJ2-5	11	-	few	CATNARETQYF	TGTGCCACAAATGCGAGAGAGACCCAGTACTTC
TRBV27	TRBJ2-7	15	TRBD2	once	CASRSGGPMTYEQYF	TGTGCCAGCAGATCGGGGGGGCCCATGACTTACGAGCAGTACTTC
TRBV16	TRBJ2-1	16	-	-	CASSPIVGDSYNEQFF	TGTGCCAGCAGCCCGATAGTGGGCGACTCCTACAATGAGCAGTTCTTC
TRBV7-2	TRBJ1-3	15	-	few	CASSLSSYSGNTIYF	TGTGCCAGCAGCTTATCGAGTTACTCTGGAAACACCATATATTTT
TRBV2	TRBJ2-7	12	-	-	CATRPGVYEQYF	TGTGCCACGAGACCGGGAGTCTACGAGCAGTACTTC
TRBV1	TRBJ2-3	17	-	-	CTRPGRSGGNSTDTQYF	TGCACCCGACCCGGTAGGTCGGGAGGCAATAGCACAGATACGCAGTATTTT
TRBV5-1	TRBJ2-5	12	-	many	CASSLDQETQYF	TGCGCCAGCAGCTTGGACCAAGAGACCCAGTACTTC
TRBV7-8	TRBJ1-2	14	TRBD1	-	CASSLAGQAYGYTF	TGTGCCAGCAGCTTAGCGGGACAGGCCTATGGCTACACCTTC
TRBV5-1	TRBJ2-1	13	-	few	CASRETNYNEQFF	TGCGCCAGCCGGGAAACAAACTACAATGAGCAGTTCTTC
TRBV28	TRBJ2-3	13	-	-	CASSFGSTDTQYF	TGTGCCAGCAGTTTTGGTTCCACAGATACGCAGTATTTT
TRBV27	TRBJ1-1	15	TRBD1	-	CASSSWDRGRHEAFF	TGTGCCAGCAGTTCTTGGGACAGGGGGCGCCATGAAGCTTTCTTT
TRBV11-2	TRBJ2-2	15	TRBD1	-	CASSLGTGYTGELFF	TGTGCCAGCAGCTTAGGGACAGGGTACACCGGGGAGCTGTTTTTT
TRBV27	TRBJ2-3	14	TRBD2	-	CASSSRTSGNTQYF	TGTGCCAGCAGTTCGCGGACTAGCGGGAATACGCAGTATTTT
TRBV19	TRBJ2-7	15	-	once	CASRDSFFSSYEQYF	TGTGCCAGTAGAGACAGTTTCTTCAGCTCCTACGAGCAGTACTTC
TRBV18	TRBJ2-6	16	-	-	CASSTVLSSGANVLTF	TGTGCCAGCTCAACTGTATTAAGCTCTGGGGCCAACGTCCTGACTTTC
TRBV5-5	TRBJ2-1	12	-	-	CASSFFDNEQFF	TGTGCCAGCAGCTTCTTTGACAATGAGCAGTTCTTC
TRBV6-6	TRBJ1-5	14	-	-	CASSYSARSQPQHF	TGTGCCAGCAGTTACTCAGCCAGGAGTCAGCCCCAGCATTTT
TRBV19	TRBJ2-3	14	-	-	CASSGPASTDTQYF	TGTGCCAGTAGTGGGCCAGCAAGCACAGATACGCAGTATTTT
TRBV7-9	TRBJ2-1	16	-	-	CASSQTSLGRYNEQFF	TGTGCCAGCAGCCAGACCTCACTAGGTCGCTACAATGAGCAGTTCTTC
TRBV21-1	TRBJ2-3	16	-	-	CASSARGGRNTDTQYF	TGTGCCAGCAGCGCCCGTGGCGGGAGGAACACAGATACGCAGTATTTT
TRBV6-4	TRBJ2-1	17	TRBD2	-	CASKRTSGSTNMNEQFF	TGTGCCAGCAAAAGGACTAGCGGGAGTACGAATATGAATGAGCAGTTCTTC
TRBV2	TRBJ2-7	13	TRBD2	-	CASRRTSGYEQYF	TGTGCCAGCCGACGGACTAGCGGCTACGAGCAGTACTTC
TRBV28	TRBJ1-5	14	-	few	CASSDDRRYQPQHF	TGTGCCAGCAGTGACGATAGGAGGTATCAGCCCCAGCATTTT
TRBV28	TRBJ1-1	13	-	-	CASSSGQNTEAFF	TGTGCCAGCAGCTCCGGTCAGAACACTGAAGCTTTCTTT
TRBV11-2	TRBJ2-1	14	-	-	CASSLDLLNNEQFF	TGTGCCAGCAGCTTAGATCTACTTAACAATGAGCAGTTCTTC
TRBV18	TRBJ2-1	17	TRBD2	-	CASSPHPSGSSYNEQFF	TGTGCCAGCTCACCACACCCTAGCGGGAGCTCCTACAATGAGCAGTTCTTC
TRBV28	TRBJ2-7	16	-	-	CASSFGDGLSSYEQYF	TGTGCCAGCAGTTTCGGGGACGGCTTGAGCTCCTACGAGCAGTACTTC
TRBV15	TRBJ2-7	14	TRBD1	-	CATSGGQGAYEQYF	TGTGCCACCAGCGGGGGACAGGGGGCCTACGAGCAGTACTTC
TRBV28	TRBJ2-2	16	TRBD1	-	CASSLWGTADTGELFF	TGTGCCAGCAGTTTATGGGGGACAGCGGACACCGGGGAGCTGTTTTTT
TRBV28	TRBJ1-4	17	TRBD1	-	CASSSHDRGGRREKLFF	TGTGCCAGCAGTTCCCACGACAGGGGGGGGCGGCGTGAAAAACTGTTTTTT
TRBV5-1	TRBJ2-1	15	-	-	CASSLDSSSYNEQFF	TGCGCCAGCAGTTTAGACAGCAGCTCCTACAATGAGCAGTTCTTC
TRBV5-6	TRBJ1-4	16	-	-	CASSLGRGRSNEKLFF	TGTGCCAGCAGCTTAGGGCGGGGGCGGTCTAATGAAAAACTGTTTTTT
TRBV7-2	TRBJ2-1	15	TRBD2	-	CASSLKSGRNNEQFF	TGTGCCAGCAGCTTAAAATCCGGGAGGAACAATGAGCAGTTCTTC
TRBV6-5	TRBJ2-5	15	TRBD1	-	CASSWGQGAGETQYF	TGTGCCAGCAGTTGGGGACAGGGGGCTGGGGAGACCCAGTACTTC
TRBV5-5	TRBJ2-2	17	TRBD2	-	CASSFGGTSGFTGELFF	TGTGCCAGCAGCTTCGGGGGGACTAGCGGATTCACCGGGGAGCTGTTTTTT
TRBV7-8	TRBJ2-1	14	-	-	CASSSGLAYNEQFF	TGTGCCAGCAGCTCGGGACTGGCCTACAATGAGCAGTTCTTC
TRBV6-6	TRBJ1-5	15	-	-	CASSPTGLSNQPQHF	TGTGCCAGCAGTCCTACAGGTTTGAGCAATCAGCCCCAGCATTTT
TRBV2	TRBJ1-4	15	TRBD1	-	CASSRQGVPNEKLFF	TGTGCCAGCAGCCGACAGGGGGTACCTAATGAAAAACTGTTTTTT
TRBV11-2	TRBJ2-5	15	-	-	CASSQGRPTRETQYF	TGTGCCAGCAGCCAAGGGCGGCCAACCCGGGAGACCCAGTACTTC
TRBV28	TRBJ1-5	14	TRBD1	-	CASRPGQGAQPQHF	TGTGCCAGCAGGCCGGGACAGGGGGCTCAGCCCCAGCATTTT
TRBV6-5	TRBJ2-1	15	TRBD2	-	CASSRTSGSPGGQFF	TGTGCCAGCAGTAGGACTAGCGGGAGCCCAGGGGGGCAGTTCTTC
TRBV19	TRBJ2-7	14	TRBD1	-	CASSIQGVYYEQYF	TGTGCCAGTAGTATTCAGGGGGTCTACTACGAGCAGTACTTC